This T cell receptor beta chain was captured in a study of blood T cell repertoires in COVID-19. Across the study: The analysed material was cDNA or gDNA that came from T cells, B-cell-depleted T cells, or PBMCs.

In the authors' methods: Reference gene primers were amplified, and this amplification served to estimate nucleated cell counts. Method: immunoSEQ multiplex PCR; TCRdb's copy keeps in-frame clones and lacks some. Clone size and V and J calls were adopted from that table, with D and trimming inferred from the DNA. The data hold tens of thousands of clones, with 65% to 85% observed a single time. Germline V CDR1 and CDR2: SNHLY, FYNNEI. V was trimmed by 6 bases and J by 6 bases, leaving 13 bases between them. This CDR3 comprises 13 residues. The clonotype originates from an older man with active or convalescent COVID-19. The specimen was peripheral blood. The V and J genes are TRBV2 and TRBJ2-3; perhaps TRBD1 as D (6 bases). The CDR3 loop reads CASSQQGTDTQYF. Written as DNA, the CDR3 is TGTGCCAGCAGCCAACAGGGAACCGATACGCAGTATTTT.